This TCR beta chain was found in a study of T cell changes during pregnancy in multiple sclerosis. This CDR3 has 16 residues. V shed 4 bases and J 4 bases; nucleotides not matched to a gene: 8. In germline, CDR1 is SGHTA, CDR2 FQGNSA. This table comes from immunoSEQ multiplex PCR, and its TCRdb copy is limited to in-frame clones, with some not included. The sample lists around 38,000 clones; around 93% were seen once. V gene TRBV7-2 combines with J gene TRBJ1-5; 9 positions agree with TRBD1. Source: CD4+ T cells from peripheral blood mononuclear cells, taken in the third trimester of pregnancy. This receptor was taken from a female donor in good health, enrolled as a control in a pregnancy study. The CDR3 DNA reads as TGTGCCAGCAGCTCCTCCGGGACAGGGTGGAATCAGCCCCAGCATTTT. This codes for CASSSSGTGWNQPQHF.